Sequencing of this T cell receptor (beta chain) was carried out in a study of T cell changes during pregnancy in multiple sclerosis. Looked up from germline, CDR1 is LNHDA and CDR2 is SQIVND (reference sequence). The V gene lost 6 bases and the J gene lost 3 bases, with 8 bases spanning the gap. This CDR3 is 12 amino acids long. Sequencing used immunoSEQ multiplex PCR; TCRdb keeps in-frame clones, though not all of them. The sample carries tens of thousands of clones, over 90% recorded once. The chain uses TRBV19 and TRBJ1-2, with D unclear. The sequences come from peripheral blood, collected in the first trimester of pregnancy. The TCR sequence derives from a female donor with multiple sclerosis, enrolled in a pregnancy study. The CDR3: CASSRIDYGYTF. The CDR3 bases are TGTGCCAGTAGCAGGATCGACTATGGCTACACCTTC.